Each of the 16 T cell receptor beta chains below was sequenced from the same sample in a study of T cells in tumors after PD-1 blockade. Clones were read by immunoSEQ multiplex PCR, and TCRdb kept only the in-frame ones, dropping some. This sample carries about 13,000 clones, around 57% of them seen once, and the ten largest clones take under 30%. Sequencing was performed on tumor tissue, taken before anti-PD-1 treatment. The receptors come from a human donor with cutaneous squamous cell carcinoma.

For the CDR3, the DNA is TGTGCCTGGAGTCTGGGTACCCCAGGCCTGAACACCGGGGAGCTGTTTTTT. Its translation: CAWSLGTPGLNTGELFF. The rearrangement uses TRBV30 and TRBJ2-2, with no clear D. The V gene lost 2 bases and the J gene lost 1 base, with 17 bases spanning the gap. The CDR3 sequence is 17 residues long. Germline lookup yields CDR1 GTSNPN and CDR2 SVGIG (reference sequence).

This clone was seen only a few times. The chain links TRBV2 to TRBJ1-2; 7 positions match TRBD1. J gave up 4 bases and V 5 bases, and 7 bases lay outside the gene matches. Germline V gene sequence: CDR1 SNHLY, CDR2 FYNNEI. The CDR3 runs to 14 residues. CDR3: CASSSTGLAYGYTF. CDR3 bases: TGTGCCAGCAGTTCGACAGGGTTGGCCTATGGCTACACCTTC.

The chain recombines TRBV7-5 with TRBJ2-7; TRBD2 was called by the table and not checked on the DNA. TRBV7-5 is shown as a pseudogene. This CDR3 comprises 14 residues. Here the CDR3 reads CVRSPIEKWYEQYF. Written as DNA, the CDR3 is TGTGTCAGAAGCCCCATCGAGAAGTGGTACGAGCAGTACTTC.

The rearrangement joins TRBV18 to TRBJ1-3; D might be TRBD1 (5 bases). The CDR3 sequence is 15 residues long. Trimming shortened V by 6 bases and J by 2 bases, and 14 bases separated the two germline ends. The germline V gene encodes CDR1 KGHSH and CDR2 LQKENI. The CDR3, as DNA: TGTGCCAGCTCCCGGGGGGGAAGCACTGGAAACACCATATATTTT. Protein product: CASSRGGSTGNTIYF.

The J gene is TRBJ1-2, the V gene TRBV9; D is ambiguous. V dropped 0 bases and J dropped 1 base, with 13 bases sitting between them. In germline, CDR1 is SGDLS, CDR2 YYNGEE. The CDR3 is made up of 16 amino acids. In DNA, the CDR3 is TGTGCCAGCAGCGTAGATTCGGTCTCGGGTAACTATGGCTACACCTTC. It specifies CASSVDSVSGNYGYTF.

In this sample, this clone turned up a few times. V is TRBV6-2 or TRBV6-3 and J is TRBJ2-7, with D possibly TRBD2 on 5 matching bases. V was shortened by 0 bases and J by 6 bases, with 15 bases between the two germline ends. Germline V gene data show CDR1 as MNHEY and CDR2 as SVGEGT. CDR3 size: 15 residues. DNA of the CDR3: TGTGCCAGCAGTTACTCGTGGGAGCCGGGCGGCGAGCAGTACTTC. Residues: CASSYSWEPGGEQYF.

V and J are TRBV6-5 and TRBJ1-1; tentatively, D is TRBD1 (6 bases). The V and J ends lost 6 bases and 3 bases respectively, with 11 bases between them. The CDR3 covers 13 residues. The V gene's germline CDR1 is MNHEY and CDR2 SVGAGI. CDR3 protein: CASSVGGYTEAFF. CDR3 in DNA: TGTGCCAGCAGCGTAGGGGGGTACACTGAAGCTTTCTTT.

The rearrangement uses TRBV4-1 and TRBJ2-5; no reliable D call. In germline, CDR1 is MGHRA, CDR2 YSYEKL. The CDR3 is made up of 14 amino acids. The V gene lost 1 base and the J gene lost 5 bases, with 11 bases spanning the gap. CDR3 sequence reads: CASSQAVGVETQYF. CDR3 bases: TGCGCCAGCAGCCAAGCGGTGGGTGTTGAGACCCAGTACTTC.

This clone came up a few times. The chain combines TRBV7-9 with TRBJ2-3; D might be TRBD2 (6 bases). CDR1 and CDR2 from the germline V gene are SEHNR and FQNEAQ (reference sequence). The CDR3 extends over 15 amino acids. The V and J ends lost 1 base and 4 bases respectively, with 12 bases between them. The CDR3 reads CASSLGAGTADTQYF. The CDR3 coding sequence is TGTGCCAGCAGCTTAGGGGCGGGAACCGCAGATACGCAGTATTTT.

This chain uses TRBV18 with TRBJ2-1; 15 bases map to TRBD2. Unmatched junction bases numbered 7, after V lost 5 bases and J lost 2 bases. CDR1 and CDR2 (germline): KGHSH, LQKENI. The CDR3 contains 18 residues. In nucleotides, the CDR3 is TGTGCCAGCTCAAAGGGACTAGCGGGAGGCACCCCCTACAATGAGCAGTTCTTC. This translates into CASSKGLAGGTPYNEQFF.

The chain carries TRBV27 and TRBJ1-5, with a weak D call TRBD1 (5 bases). There are 15 residues in the CDR3. The V and J ends lost 0 bases and 3 bases respectively, with 9 bases between them. Germline loops: CDR1 MNHEY, CDR2 SMNVEV (reference sequence). CDR3 sequence reads: CASSLSRGNNQPQHF. CDR3 in DNA: TGTGCCAGCAGTTTATCGAGGGGTAACAATCAGCCCCAGCATTTT.

This clone has only a few counts. The CDR3 loop reads CASSSTSGSNNEQFF. In DNA, the CDR3 is TGTGCCAGCAGTTCGACTAGCGGGTCCAACAATGAGCAGTTCTTC. The rearrangement uses TRBV6-4 and TRBJ2-1; TRBD2 matches 10 bases. CDR3 size: 15 residues. Per germline, CDR1 MRHNA and CDR2 SNTAGT. V shed 5 bases, J shed 5 bases, and the junction held 6 bases outside the gene matches.

The sample holds a few counts of this clone. This chain connects TRBV7-9 to TRBJ2-5; 8 bases are a match to TRBD2. The CDR3 sequence is 14 residues long. From germline, CDR1 is SEHNR and CDR2 FQNEAQ (reference sequence). Unmatched junction bases numbered 6, after V lost 4 bases and J lost 5 bases. CDR3 nucleotides: TGTGCCAGCAGCTCGCTAGCGGGCACGGAGACCCAGTACTTC. Amino acids: CASSSLAGTETQYF.

Note on this clone: One junction end does not reproduce the germline sequence, and a read error may be involved. Distinct nucleotide sequences in the sample also encode this CDR3. The genes are TRBV5-4 and TRBJ1-2; 8 positions agree with TRBD1. Germline loops: CDR1 SGHNT, CDR2 YYREEE (reference sequence). This CDR3 contains 13 residues. The CDR3 loop is CASSLAGGDGYTF. The CDR3, as DNA: TGTGCCAGCAGTTTGGCAGGGGGCGATGGCTACACCTTC. Variable domain in full (rest from reference TRBV5-4 and TRBJ1-2): ETGVTQSPTHLIKTRGQQVTLRCSSQSGHNTVSWYQQALGQGPQFIFQYYREEENGRGNFPPRFSGLQFPNYSSELNVNALELDDSALYLCASSLAGGDGYTFGSGTRLTVV.

There are a few counts of this clone. J is TRBJ1-3 and V is TRBV15; no clear D. Germline CDR1 LNHNV, CDR2 YYDKDF (reference sequence). The CDR3 spans 15 residues. V dropped 0 bases and J dropped 0 bases, with 6 bases sitting between them. CDR3 protein: CATSRDRGSGNTIYF. The CDR3 coding sequence is TGTGCCACCAGCAGAGATCGCGGCTCTGGAAACACCATATATTTT.

CDR3 amino acids: CAISEAKGLAGQNTGELFF. The CDR3 DNA reads as TGTGCCATCAGTGAGGCGAAGGGGCTAGCGGGGCAGAACACCGGGGAGCTGTTTTTT. The chain combines TRBV10-3 with TRBJ2-2, with TRBD2 matching 9 bases. Germline V gene sequence: CDR1 ENHRY, CDR2 SYGVKD. The V gene end was trimmed by 2 bases and the J gene end by 1 base; junction bases not matched to a gene: 11. CDR3 length: 19 residues.